Listed here are 30 T cell receptor beta chains from one sample, sequenced in a study of blood T cell repertoires in COVID-19 (dated by TCRdb to the early 2020s). Libraries were prepared through the immunoSEQ multiplex PCR assay. This is the immuneACCESS table as TCRdb keeps it, with only in-frame sequences that have V and J called. A part of the clones is gone; compared with another copy, unresolved V genes explain less than half, and the rest is unexplained. This sample gives fewer than 300,000 clones in total; approximately 89% of them show up just once. The ten top clones hold about 2.2% of the sample. Source material: peripheral blood. These receptors all stem from a woman aged 25-40 years with COVID-19, enrolled during active disease.

This chain uses TRBV24-1 with TRBJ2-1, with 10 bases that match TRBD2. V gave up 4 bases and J gave up 9 bases; unmatched junction bases: 11. Looked up from germline, CDR1 is KGHDR and CDR2 is SFDVKD. The CDR3 is made up of 16 amino acids. As DNA, the CDR3 is TGTGCCACCAGTGACTCAGCTAGCGGGAGTGTGGGTGAGCAGTTCTTC. This gives the protein CATSDSASGSVGEQFF.

V is TRBV5-4 and J is TRBJ2-1; 8 positions match TRBD1. The CDR3 extends over 15 amino acids. V was pared by 5 bases and J by 0 bases, with 4 bases of the junction left unmatched. Germline V CDR1 and CDR2: SGHNT, YYREEE (reference sequence). The CDR3 DNA reads TGTGCCAGCAGTTTTACAGGGGGCTCCTACAATGAGCAGTTCTTC. This gives the protein CASSFTGGSYNEQFF.

This rearrangement joins TRBV5-1 to TRBJ1-5, with TRBD1 as a possible D gene (5 bases). Per germline, CDR1 SGHRS and CDR2 YFSETQ. The CDR3 is 13 residues long. Deletions cut 0 bases from V and 7 bases from J, with 8 bases between. This CDR3 is CASSLAGEQPQHF. Written as DNA, the CDR3 is TGCGCCAGCAGCTTGGCGGGGGAGCAGCCCCAGCATTTT.

This clone has a single count. The rearrangement uses TRBV6-5 and TRBJ1-4, with D possibly matching TRBD1 (5 bases). Germline assignment: CDR1 MNHEY and CDR2 SVGAGI. The CDR3 sequence is 14 residues long. The V end was cut by 1 base, the J end by 5 bases, with 8 bases between. CDR3 protein: CASSYFPGNEKLFF. In DNA, the CDR3 is TGTGCCAGCAGTTACTTCCCAGGGAATGAAAAACTGTTTTTT.

This chain connects TRBV5-4 to TRBJ2-7; D unclear. V lost 1 base, J lost 0 bases, and 5 bases lay in between. CDR1 is SGHNT and CDR2 is YYREEE in the germline V gene (reference sequence). The CDR3 sequence is 13 residues long. CDR3 region: CASSLPDSYEQYF. The CDR3 coding sequence is TGTGCCAGCAGCTTGCCAGACTCCTACGAGCAGTACTTC.

This clone came up a few times. The chain uses TRBV12-3 or TRBV12-4 and TRBJ1-4; TRBD1 is a possible D gene (6 bases). CDR3 size: 13 residues. V was clipped by 5 bases and J by 10 bases, with 14 bases between them. CDR3 nucleotide sequence: TGTGCCAGCAGTATTCTATTAGGGGGAAAACTGTTTTTT. This codes for CASSILLGGKLFF.

V usage is TRBV28 and J usage is TRBJ1-5; possible D gene TRBD1, 6 bases. This CDR3 comprises 14 residues. With 4 bases removed from V and 7 bases from J, the gap between germline ends came to 14 bases. The germline CDR1 and CDR2 sequences are MDHEN and SYDVKM. The CDR3 sequence is CASSSLQGRQPQHF. As DNA, the CDR3 is TGTGCCAGCAGTTCACTACAGGGACGCCAGCCCCAGCATTTT. Based on the CDR3 plus reference TRBV28 and TRBJ1-5, the full variable domain is DVKVTQSSRYLVKRTGEKVFLECVQDMDHENMFWYRQDPGLGLRLIYFSYDVKMKEKGDIPEGYSVSREKKERFSLILESASTNQTSMYLCASSSLQGRQPQHFGDGTRLSIL.

The chain uses TRBV6-6 and TRBJ1-2; 7 bases line up with TRBD1. Germline V gene lookup returns CDR1 MNHNY and CDR2 SVGAGI (reference sequence). The CDR3 length is 14 residues. The J segment lost 8 bases and the V segment lost 5 bases, leaving 11 bases of the junction unmatched. As DNA, the CDR3 is TGTGCCAGCAGTCACGACAGGGCCCCCGGCGGCTACACCTTC. Residues: CASSHDRAPGGYTF.

V is TRBV3-1 (or the pseudogene TRBV3-2) and J is TRBJ2-5; TRBD2 matches at 13 bases. The CDR3 has 16 residues. Germline CDR1 LGHDT, CDR2 YNNKEL (reference sequence). Losses at the gene ends were 1 base for V and 5 bases for J; bases not matched to a gene: 4. The CDR3 spells CASSQATSGRGETQYF. DNA for the CDR3: TGTGCCAGCAGCCAAGCTACTAGCGGGAGGGGGGAGACCCAGTACTTC.

On this clone itself: Other DNA sequences in this specimen translate into the identical CDR3. The V call is TRBV5-1, the J call TRBJ2-2; D perhaps matches TRBD1 (6 bases). With 0 bases removed from V and 5 bases from J, the gap between germline ends came to 8 bases. The CDR3 spans 14 residues. CDR1 is SGHRS and CDR2 is YFSETQ in the germline V gene. This CDR3 reads CASSLGGGTGELFF. DNA for the CDR3: TGCGCCAGCAGCTTGGGAGGGGGAACCGGGGAGCTGTTTTTT.

The count of this clone is one. The rearrangement links TRBV5-4 to TRBJ1-1; 11 bases align to TRBD1. The trim removed 3 bases at V and 4 bases at J, leaving 8 bases unmatched. Looked up from germline, CDR1 is SGHNT and CDR2 is YYREEE (reference sequence). The CDR3 covers 16 residues. This chain's CDR3 is CASSSLGQGAPTEAFF. In nucleotides, the CDR3 is TGTGCCAGCAGCTCCCTCGGACAGGGGGCCCCCACTGAAGCTTTCTTT.

The CDR3 loop reads CASSYITGTGTYEQYF. The CDR3 nucleotides read TGTGCCAGCAGTTATATAACCGGGACAGGGACCTACGAGCAGTACTTC. The chain combines TRBV6-5 with TRBJ2-7; 9 bases are a match to TRBD1. With 3 bases clipped from V and 2 bases from J, the junction kept 8 bases outside the gene matches. The CDR3 loop spans 16 amino acids. Germline V lookup: CDR1 MNHEY, CDR2 SVGAGI.

This clone occurred many times. Other DNA sequences in the sample encode the same CDR3. The chain recombines TRBV9 with TRBJ1-6, with TRBD1 matching 9 bases. Germline V gives CDR1 SGDLS, CDR2 YYNGEE. This CDR3 has 15 amino acids. J gave up 5 bases and V 0 bases, and 0 bases lay outside the gene matches. The CDR3 nucleotides read TGTGCCAGCAGCGTAGGACAGGGGGATAATTCACCCCTCCACTTT. It yields the protein CASSVGQGDNSPLHF. The full variable domain, with the rest looked up from reference TRBV9 and TRBJ1-6, is DSGVTQTPKHLITATGQRVTLRCSPRSGDLSVYWYQQSLDQGLQFLIQYYNGEERAKGNILERFSAQQFPDLHSELNLSSLELGDSALYFCASSVGQGDNSPLHFGNGTRLTVT.

With respect to this clone: The same CDR3 is also encoded by other DNA sequences in this sample. The chain joins TRBV30 to TRBJ2-5, with unresolved D. The CDR3 extends over 13 amino acids. Trimming removed 3 bases from V and 5 bases from J, with 13 bases in between. Germline assignment: CDR1 GTSNPN and CDR2 SVGIG (reference sequence). The CDR3 DNA reads as TGTGCCTGGAGGCCTAGTGGAGTTGAGACCCAGTACTTC. This gives the protein CAWRPSGVETQYF.

The rearrangement uses TRBV6-5 and TRBJ2-7; the match to TRBD2 covers 7 bases. Germline trimming cut 4 bases from V and 6 bases from J; bases unmatched to any gene: 12. This CDR3 region has 15 residues. In germline, CDR1 is MNHEY, CDR2 SVGAGI. CDR3 amino acids: CASSSLPGLYSEQYF. In DNA form, the CDR3 reads TGTGCCAGCAGTTCATTACCGGGACTATATTCCGAGCAGTACTTC.

V gene TRBV30 combines with J gene TRBJ1-6; unclear D gene. Germline V gene data show CDR1 as GTSNPN and CDR2 as SVGIG (reference sequence). The V and J ends lost 3 bases and 0 bases respectively, with 12 bases between them. This CDR3 comprises 16 residues. CDR3 sequence reads: CAWSATRSSYNSPLHF. Written as DNA, the CDR3 is TGTGCCTGGAGCGCAACCAGAAGCTCCTATAATTCACCCCTCCACTTT.

The chain carries TRBV14 and TRBJ1-1; D is perhaps TRBD1 (5 bases). The V gene lost 1 base and the J gene lost 5 bases, with 14 bases spanning the gap. Germline CDR1 is SGHDN and CDR2 is FVKESK. The CDR3 spans 15 residues. The CDR3 loop is CASSQVSGRTTEAFF. The CDR3 region has the DNA TGTGCCAGCAGCCAAGTATCAGGGAGGACAACTGAAGCTTTCTTT. The variable domain in full, with the rest retrieved from reference TRBV14 and TRBJ1-1, is EAGVTQFPSHSVIEKGQTVTLRCDPISGHDNLYWYRRVMGKEIKFLLHFVKESKQDESGMPNNRFLAERTGGTYSTLKVQPAELEDSGVYFCASSQVSGRTTEAFFGQGTRLTVV.

The chain carries TRBV28 and TRBJ1-1; tentatively, D is TRBD1 (6 bases). The V end lost 6 bases, the J end lost 0 bases, and 11 bases lay between the germline ends. The CDR3 covers 14 residues. The germline V gene has CDR1 MDHEN and CDR2 SYDVKM. CDR3 protein: CASRLGGLNTEAFF. CDR3 sequence (DNA): TGTGCCAGCAGGCTCGGGGGGCTGAACACTGAAGCTTTCTTT.

The chain recombines TRBV5-5 with TRBJ2-5, with 12 bases matching TRBD1. CDR1 and CDR2 (germline): SGHKS, YYEKEE (reference sequence). The V segment lost 0 bases and the J segment 5 bases; nucleotides outside the gene matches: 17. This CDR3 is built from 20 residues. The CDR3 DNA follows: TGTGCCAGCAGCTTGGCCCTATTCCCGGGACAGGGGGCGAGGGAGGAGACCCAGTACTTC. The encoded protein is CASSLALFPGQGAREETQYF.

The genes are TRBV27 and TRBJ1-1; unclear D gene. Germline lookup yields CDR1 MNHEY and CDR2 SMNVEV (reference sequence). Deletions cut 8 bases from V and 2 bases from J, with 18 bases between. The CDR3 contains 15 residues. CDR3 DNA: TGTGCCAGCTTCGAGGGAGTAAAGGACAACACTGAAGCTTTCTTT. It encodes CASFEGVKDNTEAFF.

This clone has just one count. Here the CDR3 reads CASSRGQVNYGYTF. In nucleotides, the CDR3 is TGTGCCAGCAGCCGAGGACAGGTTAACTATGGCTACACCTTC. This chain uses TRBV16 with TRBJ1-2; TRBD1 matches 7 bases. This CDR3 spans 14 amino acids. The V gene's germline CDR1 is KGHSY and CDR2 FQNENV. V lost 4 bases, J lost 1 base, and 3 bases stayed unmatched.

CDR3 region: CASSYSGTGVSGANVLTF. As DNA, the CDR3 is TGTGCCAGCAGCTATTCCGGGACAGGGGTGTCTGGGGCCAACGTCCTGACTTTC. The V gene is TRBV7-9, the J gene TRBJ2-6, with 10 nucleotides matching TRBD1. CDR1 is SEHNR, CDR2 FQNEAQ, per germline (reference sequence). V lost 4 bases to trimming and J lost 1 base; unmatched junction nucleotides: 7. CDR3 length: 18 amino acids.

Comment on this clone: The same CDR3 arises from other DNA sequences in this sample as well. This sequence joins TRBV3-1 (or the pseudogene TRBV3-2) and TRBJ1-1; D gene ambiguous. The CDR3 has 13 amino acids. Germline values: CDR1 LGHDT, CDR2 YNNKEL (reference sequence). The V end was cut by 1 base, the J end by 3 bases, with 6 bases between. This chain's CDR3 is CASSQVRDTEAFF. The CDR3 DNA follows: TGTGCCAGCAGCCAAGTCCGGGACACTGAAGCTTTCTTT.

This chain joins TRBV7-9 and TRBJ1-3; D call uncertain. CDR3 size: 16 residues. Trimming pared 5 bases from V and 1 base from J, leaving 15 bases between. Germline V CDR1 and CDR2: SEHNR, FQNEAQ (reference sequence). CDR3 residues: CASSAFWRTSGNTIYF. The CDR3 bases are TGTGCCAGCAGCGCTTTTTGGCGGACTTCTGGAAACACCATATATTTT.

Here the CDR3 reads CASSDSEGIAFF. Written as DNA, the CDR3 is TGTGCCAGCAGTGACTCCGAGGGAATAGCTTTCTTT. The chain links TRBV6-4 to TRBJ1-1; no firm D call. The germline CDR1 and CDR2 sequences are MRHNA and SNTAGT. This CDR3 has 12 residues. Trimming removed 0 bases at V and 10 bases at J, with 9 bases between.

The chain uses TRBV10-3 and TRBJ2-1, with D uncertain. Trimming shortened V by 4 bases and J by 10 bases, and 11 bases separated the two germline ends. This CDR3 is 12 amino acids long. CDR1 ENHRY and CDR2 SYGVKD come from the germline V gene. As DNA, the CDR3 is TGTGCCATCAGTGCACCTAGTTTCGAGCAGTTCTTC. Protein sequence: CAISAPSFEQFF.

This chain links TRBV24-1 with TRBJ1-1, with a tentative D call TRBD1 (6 bases). The CDR3 has 13 residues. Between the trimmed V and J ends, which lost 8 bases and 2 bases, there was a span of 11 bases. Germline V gives CDR1 KGHDR, CDR2 SFDVKD. The CDR3 DNA is TGTGCCACCAAAAACAGGGAAAACACTGAAGCTTTCTTT. Protein: CATKNRENTEAFF.

This chain joins TRBV19 and TRBJ1-5; D possibly corresponds to TRBD1 (5 bases). In germline, CDR1 is LNHDA, CDR2 SQIVND (reference sequence). V was trimmed by 6 bases and J by 2 bases, leaving 11 bases between them. CDR3 length: 14 amino acids. This chain's CDR3 is CASSLQAGNQPQHF. The CDR3, as DNA: TGTGCCAGTAGCTTACAGGCTGGCAATCAGCCCCAGCATTTT.

The genes are TRBV2 and TRBJ1-6, with 7 nucleotides matching TRBD1. Trimming cost V 8 bases and J 7 bases; bases outside gene matches: 11. Germline loops: CDR1 SNHLY, CDR2 FYNNEI. This CDR3 has 15 amino acids. As DNA, the CDR3 is TGTGCCAGCGGGGGGCGGGGACAGAAAAATTCACCCCTCCACTTT. This encodes CASGGRGQKNSPLHF.

This clone appeared a few times. As DNA, the CDR3 is TGTGCCAGCAGCTTGGTTGTGGGACTAGCGTCTTACAATGAGCAGTTCTTC. Its translation: CASSLVVGLASYNEQFF. The V call is TRBV5-6, the J call TRBJ2-1; 10 bases align to TRBD2. J was trimmed by 4 bases and V by 0 bases; bases with no gene match: 7. This CDR3 spans 17 amino acids. Germline V CDR1 and CDR2: SGHDT, YYEEEE. Supplemented by reference TRBV5-6 and TRBJ2-1, the full variable domain reads DAGVTQSPTHLIKTRGQQVTLRCSPKSGHDTVSWYQQALGQGPQFIFQYYEEEERQRGNFPDRFSGHQFPNYSSELNVNALLLGDSALYLCASSLVVGLASYNEQFFGPGTRLTVL.